The source of this T cell receptor beta chain is a study of metastatic and nonmetastatic thyroid tumors. Across the study: Both malignant and benign thyroid patients supplied peripheral blood and tumor or nodule tissue samples, across which the repertoires of these patients were then compared.

This clone was recorded many times. TCRdb reanalyzed the PCR reads with MiXCR. The sample includes under 95,000 clones, roughly 12% of them seen just once. Thyroid surgery was performed in patients who had received no treatment beforehand. Germline lookup yields CDR1 MDHEN and CDR2 SYDVKM. V trimming: 4 bases; J trimming: 1 base; junction bases outside the gene matches: 8. The length of the CDR3 is 16 residues. Sequencing input: blood. The chain carries TRBV28 and TRBJ2-3; 7 positions agree with TRBD2. The TCR sequence derives from a female donor with papillary thyroid cancer or a benign thyroid nodule (not recorded which). Some clones in this sample may be carry-over from other donors' samples. CDR3 in amino acids: CASSSGLLVRTDTQYF. CDR3 DNA: TGTGCCAGCAGTTCGGGACTACTGGTTCGCACAGATACGCAGTATTTT. Full variable domain (remainder filled in from reference TRBV28 and TRBJ2-3): DVKVTQSSRYLVKRTGEKVFLECVQDMDHENMFWYRQDPGLGLRLIYFSYDVKMKEKGDIPEGYSVSREKKERFSLILESASTNQTSMYLCASSSGLLVRTDTQYFGPGTRLTVL.